This T cell receptor (beta chain) was obtained from a study of blood T cell repertoires in COVID-19 (dated by TCRdb to 2018 to 2020). As for the study more broadly: Samples from collaborators originated in the United States, Italy and Spain and spanned both the acute and convalescent phases of COVID-19. The prospective study material was composed of cDNA or gDNA derived from T cells, B-cell-depleted T cells, or PBMCs. Sample metadata almost always included a de-identified subject ID, COVID-19 status, age in years and sex. Where available, HLA class I and class II types were obtained from metadata supplied by the sample provider rather than from assay-based typing. The samples were drawn from the first 160 participants of the ongoing ImmuneRACE study and from 950 to 1,500 subjects provided by 6 global collaborators. The repertoires were released in a freely available public database intended as a resource for research on the immune response to SARS-CoV-2. The dataset comprised deeply sampled blood TCRbeta repertoires from subjects exposed to, actively infected with, or recovered from COVID-19.

CDR1 SEHNR and CDR2 FQNEAQ are derived from the germline V gene (reference sequence). V has 5 bases trimmed and J has 3 bases trimmed; junction bases matching no gene number 4. The CDR3 runs 13 amino acids, cysteine and phenylalanine included. The CDR3 DNA has 39 bases and is translated from base 1. Broader findings and caveats from the paper: How much clinical and demographic metadata was included differed by source and by participant, and the metadata was provided uncurated.

Details on this clone: Its antigen is currently not known. Within one base of it there is no much larger clone, and no base qualities were kept.

The immunoSEQ Assay, a bias-controlled multiplex PCR, was used to amplify TCRbeta CDR3 regions from genomic DNA. The paper's data handling went like this. Within the assay, amplification of reference gene primers was used to estimate how many nucleated cells each sample contained. To quantify the absolute abundance of each unique TCRbeta CDR3 rearrangement, sequence reads were collapsed and filtered. For each sample, productive Simpson clonality was calculated as the square root of Simpson's diversity index over productive rearrangements. TCRdb carries this immuneACCESS record with in-frame sequences only. Its versions omit some clonotypes, under half of them owing to an unresolved V gene in the studies checked, with the rest unexplained. The V and J calls and the clone size are those of that table, but D and trimming were determined from the DNA. The sample includes 150,000 to 200,000 clones, with about 80% observed a single time. Around 19% of the sample rests with the top ten.

Whole blood was collected in K2EDTA tubes by collaborating institutions according to the institutions' own protocols. For TCRbeta analysis, collaborators shipped samples as frozen whole blood, isolated PBMCs, or DNA extracted from either of those sample types. Recombination joined TRBV7-9 with TRBJ2-7; 7 middle bases align to TRBD2. What was sequenced was peripheral blood. This TCR derives from a woman aged 80 or older with acute or convalescent COVID-19. The bases read TGTGCCAGCAGCGGACTAGTGGTCTACGAGCAGTACTTC. This is translated as CASSGLVVYEQYF.